The rows below give T cell receptor beta chains drawn from one sample of a study of shared clonotypes between healthy human individuals. Here immunoSEQ multiplex PCR was the method, and the copy in TCRdb shows in-frame clones only, minus some. The sample includes roughly 590,000 clones, 95% to 96% of them seen just once. Source material: naive CD8+ T cells sorted from blood. The receptors come from a woman aged 25 to 39 in good health. Both conserved end residues are part of each CDR3.

J: TRBJ2-5
V: TRBV13
CDR3: CASSLGEFERAKETQYF

J: TRBJ2-7
V: TRBV4-1
CDR3: CASSQPRGRDEQYF

J: TRBJ2-5
V: TRBV15
CDR3: CATSRLRTHQETQYF

J: TRBJ2-7
V: TRBV11-3
CDR3: CASSLGGRGEQYF

J: TRBJ2-2
V: TRBV27
CDR3: CASSLTSSNTGELFF

J: TRBJ2-5
V: TRBV5-1
CDR3: CASRSSHPTQYF

J: TRBJ2-1
V: TRBV2
CDR3: CASSETRSYNEQFF

J: TRBJ2-7
V: TRBV27
CDR3: CASSLVLTSGSHEQYF

J: TRBJ1-6
V: TRBV30
CDR3: CAWSSGTVNSPLHF

J: TRBJ2-7
V: TRBV4-1
CDR3: CASSQVTSSYEQYF

J: TRBJ2-1
V: TRBV21-1
CDR3: CASSTTGYPSYNEQFF

J: TRBJ2-2
V: TRBV19
CDR3: CASRLAGEGTGELFF